These 16 T cell receptor beta chains were all obtained from the same sample, sequenced in a study of OX40 agonist ivuxolimab in advanced cancers. Generated by immunoSEQ multiplex PCR, the TCRdb table keeps only in-frame clones and is missing some. The data hold tens of thousands of clones, with approximately 90% observed a single time. The starting material was CD4+ or CD8+ T cells sorted from blood, obtained in a trial of the OX40 agonist ivuxolimab. The receptor source for this set is an adult with an advanced solid tumor such as melanoma, head and neck, liver or kidney cancer.

The V and J genes are TRBV19 and TRBJ2-7; 8 bases align to TRBD1. There are 13 residues in the CDR3. The J segment lost 6 bases and the V segment lost 4 bases, leaving 5 bases of the junction unmatched. Germline V gene lookup returns CDR1 LNHDA and CDR2 SQIVND (reference sequence). CDR3 DNA: TGTGCCAGTAGTAACAGGGGGTCGGGCGAGCAGTACTTC. Residues: CASSNRGSGEQYF. Supplemented by reference TRBV19 and TRBJ2-7, the full variable domain reads DGGITQSPKYLFRKEGQNVTLSCEQNLNHDAMYWYRQDPGQGLRLIYYSQIVNDFQKGDIAEGYSVSREKKESFPLTVTSAQKNPTAFYLCASSNRGSGEQYFGPGTRLTVT.

This clone is a singleton in its sample. J is TRBJ2-7 and V is TRBV6-1; D ambiguous. From germline, CDR1 is MNHNS and CDR2 SASEGT. This CDR3 is built from 13 residues. Trimming shortened V by 0 bases and J by 2 bases, and 5 bases separated the two germline ends. CDR3 loop: CASSEAPTYEQYF. In nucleotides, the CDR3 is TGTGCCAGCAGTGAAGCGCCGACCTACGAGCAGTACTTC.

The rearrangement links TRBV20-1 to TRBJ2-1, with no clear D. The CDR3 consists of 11 residues. Germline CDR1 and CDR2: DFQATT and SNEGSKA (reference sequence). Trimming took off 7 bases at V and 8 bases at J, with 12 bases between the two ends. CDR3 loop: CSVPSLYEQFF. In DNA, the CDR3 is TGCAGTGTCCCTAGTCTCTATGAGCAGTTCTTC.

The chain joins TRBV2 to TRBJ1-1, with 8 positions matching TRBD1. Per the germline V gene, CDR1 is SNHLY and CDR2 is FYNNEI. CDR3 length: 14 amino acids. The ends lost 4 bases at V and 1 base at J; junction bases unmatched: 2. CDR3 region: CASSAGQENTEAFF. The CDR3 DNA sequence: TGTGCCAGCAGTGCGGGACAGGAGAACACTGAAGCTTTCTTT.

V usage is TRBV6-4 and J usage is TRBJ2-1, with a weak D call TRBD1 (7 bases). The germline V gene encodes CDR1 MRHNA and CDR2 SNTAGT. Trimming cost V 2 bases and J 12 bases, with 17 bases left between them. CDR3 length: 14 residues. CDR3 sequence: CASSDNPGGKRQFF. The CDR3 DNA reads as TGTGCCAGCAGTGACAATCCAGGGGGGAAGCGGCAGTTCTTC.

The V gene is TRBV6-4, the J gene TRBJ1-1; 8 nucleotides agree with TRBD1. Looked up from germline, CDR1 is MRHNA and CDR2 is SNTAGT. V shed 5 bases, J shed 1 base, and the junction held 3 bases outside the gene matches. This CDR3 has 14 amino acids. CDR3 coding DNA: TGTGCCAGCAGTAGGACAGGGTCGAACACTGAAGCTTTCTTT. It specifies CASSRTGSNTEAFF.

The rearrangement links TRBV7-8 to TRBJ2-7, with TRBD2 matching over 12 bases. Germline V lookup: CDR1 SGHVS, CDR2 FQNEAQ. The V gene end was trimmed by 1 base and the J gene end by 6 bases; junction bases not matched to a gene: 4. This CDR3 comprises 15 residues. The DNA of the CDR3 is TGTGCCAGCAGCTTAGTGACTAGCGGGAGACGCGAGCAGTACTTC. Translated, it gives CASSLVTSGRREQYF.

The gene calls are TRBV25-1 and TRBJ1-2; 8 nucleotides match TRBD1. V gave up 4 bases and J gave up 4 bases; unmatched junction bases: 5. The CDR3 has 14 amino acids. Germline CDR1 and CDR2: MGHDK and SYGVNS. CDR3 amino acids: CASSGIQGGYGYTF. The DNA for the CDR3 is TGTGCCAGCAGTGGGATACAGGGGGGCTATGGCTACACCTTC.

The chain uses TRBV7-9 and TRBJ2-2; D is undetermined. V was trimmed by 1 base and J by 7 bases, leaving 7 bases between them. Looked up from germline, CDR1 is SEHNR and CDR2 is FQNEAQ (reference sequence). This CDR3 is 13 amino acids long. The CDR3 region is CASSLDVGGELFF. The CDR3 region has the DNA TGTGCCAGCAGCTTAGATGTTGGCGGGGAGCTGTTTTTT.

This sequence joins TRBV7-2 and TRBJ1-1; the D is unclear. Trimming removed 1 base from V and 4 bases from J, with 10 bases in between. The germline CDR1 and CDR2 sequences are SGHTA and FQGNSA. This CDR3 has 14 residues. The CDR3 region has the DNA TGTGCCAGCAGCTTAGGGCAGGATTTCACTGAAGCTTTCTTT. Amino acid sequence: CASSLGQDFTEAFF. The full variable domain, with the rest looked up from reference TRBV7-2 and TRBJ1-1, is GAGVSQSPSNKVTEKGKDVELRCDPISGHTALYWYRQSLGQGLEFLIYFQGNSAPDKSGLPSDRFSAERTGGSVSTLTIQRTQQEDSAVYLCASSLGQDFTEAFFGQGTRLTVV.

The chain uses TRBV7-6 and TRBJ2-7; perhaps TRBD1 as D (6 bases). Germline V gives CDR1 SGHVS, CDR2 FNYEAQ. This CDR3 spans 15 amino acids. Trimming took 5 bases from V and 2 from J, leaving 16 bases between them. The CDR3 region is CASSQGHSHTYEQYF. The CDR3 nucleotides read TGTGCCAGCAGCCAGGGACATTCCCACACCTACGAGCAGTACTTC.

The rearrangement uses TRBV19 and TRBJ1-5; TRBD1 might be the D (5 bases). V lost 9 bases and J 5 bases, leaving 11 bases between the germline ends. Germline V gene data show CDR1 as LNHDA and CDR2 as SQIVND (reference sequence). The CDR3 loop spans 12 amino acids. This CDR3 reads CASRLGDQPQHF. Here the CDR3 DNA reads TGTGCCAGCCGCTTAGGGGATCAGCCCCAGCATTTT.

This chain connects TRBV6-1 to TRBJ2-7, with 9 bases lining up with TRBD2. The CDR3 is 15 residues long. Per germline, CDR1 MNHNS and CDR2 SASEGT. Trimming took 5 bases from V and 2 from J; bases not matched to a gene: 7. CDR3 sequence: CASSSRREGPYEQYF. CDR3 nucleotide sequence: TGTGCCAGCAGTAGTAGGCGGGAGGGCCCCTACGAGCAGTACTTC.

In this sample, this clone turned up a few times. The chain joins TRBV30 to TRBJ1-1; no clear D. Per germline, CDR1 GTSNPN and CDR2 SVGIG (reference sequence). The CDR3 runs to 13 residues. The germline V and J ends were trimmed by 0 bases and 1 base, with 6 bases remaining between them. In nucleotides, the CDR3 is TGTGCCTGGAGTGTAACGGAGAACACTGAAGCTTTCTTT. Translation gives CAWSVTENTEAFF.

The chain links TRBV5-1 to TRBJ2-3; D not certain. The CDR3 consists of 15 residues. Germline V CDR1 and CDR2: SGHRS, YFSETQ. Trimming took 1 base from V and 3 from J, leaving 12 bases between them. CDR3: CASSLRVGSTDTQYF. CDR3 nucleotides: TGCGCCAGCAGCTTGCGGGTAGGGTCGACAGATACGCAGTATTTT.

This clone was picked up one time. This rearrangement joins TRBV27 to TRBJ2-3; D call uncertain. Trimming cost V 4 bases and J 6 bases, with 17 bases left between them. The CDR3 length is 15 residues. Germline V lookup: CDR1 MNHEY, CDR2 SMNVEV (reference sequence). CDR3 DNA sequence: TGTGCCAGCAGTTCACCGGGCCTTGGATCCGATACGCAGTATTTT. Its translation: CASSSPGLGSDTQYF.